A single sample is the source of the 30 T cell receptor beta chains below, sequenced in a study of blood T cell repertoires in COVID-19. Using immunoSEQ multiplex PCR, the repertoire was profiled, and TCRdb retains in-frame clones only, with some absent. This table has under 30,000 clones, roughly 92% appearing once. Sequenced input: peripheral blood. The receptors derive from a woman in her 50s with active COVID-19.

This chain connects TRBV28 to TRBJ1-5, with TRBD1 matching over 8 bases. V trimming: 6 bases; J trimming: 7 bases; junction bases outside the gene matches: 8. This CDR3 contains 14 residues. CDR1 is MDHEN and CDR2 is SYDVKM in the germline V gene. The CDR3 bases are TGTGCCAGCAGCCCCGGACAGGGAAGACAGCCCCAGCATTTT. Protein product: CASSPGQGRQPQHF.

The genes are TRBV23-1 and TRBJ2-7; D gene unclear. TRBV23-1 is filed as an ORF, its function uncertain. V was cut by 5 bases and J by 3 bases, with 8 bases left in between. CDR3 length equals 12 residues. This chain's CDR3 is CASSKHSYEQYV. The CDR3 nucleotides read TGCGCCAGCAGTAAACACAGCTACGAGCAGTACGTC.

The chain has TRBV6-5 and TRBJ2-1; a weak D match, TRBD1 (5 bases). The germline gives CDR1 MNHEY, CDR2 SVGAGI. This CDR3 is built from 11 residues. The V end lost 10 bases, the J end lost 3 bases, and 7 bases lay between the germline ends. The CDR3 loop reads CAKGFYNEQFF. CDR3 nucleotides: TGTGCCAAGGGGTTCTACAATGAGCAGTTCTTC.

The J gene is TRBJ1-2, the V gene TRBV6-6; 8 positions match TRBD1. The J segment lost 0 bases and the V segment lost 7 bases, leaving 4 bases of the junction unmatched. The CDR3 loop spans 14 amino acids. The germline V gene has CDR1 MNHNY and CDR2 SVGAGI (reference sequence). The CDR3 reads CASIRGQANYGYTF. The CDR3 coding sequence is TGTGCCAGCATACGGGGACAGGCTAACTATGGCTACACCTTC.

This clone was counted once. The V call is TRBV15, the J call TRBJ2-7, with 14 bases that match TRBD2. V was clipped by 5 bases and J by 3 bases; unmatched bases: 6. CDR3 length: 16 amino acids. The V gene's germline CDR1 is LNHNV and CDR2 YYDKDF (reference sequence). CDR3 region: CATSWGLAGENYEQYV. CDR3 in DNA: TGTGCCACCAGCTGGGGACTAGCGGGGGAGAACTACGAGCAGTACGTC.

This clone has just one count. The CDR3 DNA reads TGTGCCAGCTCCCAAGGGGTTTCCGCGGGCACAGATACGCAGTATTTT. Encoded protein: CASSQGVSAGTDTQYF. The chain links TRBV18 to TRBJ2-3, with D tentatively TRBD1 (5 bases). V gave up 6 bases and J gave up 1 base, with 17 bases separating them. This CDR3 spans 16 amino acids. CDR1 is KGHSH, CDR2 LQKENI, per germline.

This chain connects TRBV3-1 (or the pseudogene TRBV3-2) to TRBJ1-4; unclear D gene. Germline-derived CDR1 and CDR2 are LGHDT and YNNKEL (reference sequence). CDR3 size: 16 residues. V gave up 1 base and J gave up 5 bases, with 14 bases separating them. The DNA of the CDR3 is TGTGCCAGCAGCCAAGCCCCAGGTCAGACAAATGAAAAACTGTTTTTT. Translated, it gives CASSQAPGQTNEKLFF.

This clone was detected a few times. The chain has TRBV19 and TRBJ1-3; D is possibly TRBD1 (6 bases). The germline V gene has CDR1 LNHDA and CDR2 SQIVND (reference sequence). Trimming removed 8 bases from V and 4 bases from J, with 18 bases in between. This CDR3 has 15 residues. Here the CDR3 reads CASQNLQGTGNTIYF. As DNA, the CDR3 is TGTGCCAGTCAAAACTTACAGGGAACGGGAAACACCATATATTTT. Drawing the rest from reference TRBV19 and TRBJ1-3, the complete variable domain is DGGITQSPKYLFRKEGQNVTLSCEQNLNHDAMYWYRQDPGQGLRLIYYSQIVNDFQKGDIAEGYSVSREKKESFPLTVTSAQKNPTAFYLCASQNLQGTGNTIYFGEGSWLTVV.

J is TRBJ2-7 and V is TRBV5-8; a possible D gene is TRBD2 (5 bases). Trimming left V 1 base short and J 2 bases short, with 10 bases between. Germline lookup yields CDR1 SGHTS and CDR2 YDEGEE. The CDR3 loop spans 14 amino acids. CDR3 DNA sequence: TGTGCCAGCAGCTTGCAGTCGGGGACCTACGAGCAGTACTTC. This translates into CASSLQSGTYEQYF.

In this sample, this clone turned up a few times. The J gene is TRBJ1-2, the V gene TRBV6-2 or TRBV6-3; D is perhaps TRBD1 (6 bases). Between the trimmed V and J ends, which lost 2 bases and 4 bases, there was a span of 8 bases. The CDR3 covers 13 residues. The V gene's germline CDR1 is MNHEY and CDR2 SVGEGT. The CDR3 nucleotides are TGTGCCAGCAGTTACGGACAGCTCTATGGCTACACCTTC. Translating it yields CASSYGQLYGYTF.

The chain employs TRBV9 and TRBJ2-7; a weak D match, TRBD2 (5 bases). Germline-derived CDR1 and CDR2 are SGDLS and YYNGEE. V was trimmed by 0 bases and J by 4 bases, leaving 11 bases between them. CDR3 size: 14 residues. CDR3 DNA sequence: TGTGCCAGCAGCGTAGGAGGGCGAAGTTACGAGCAGTACTTC. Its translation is CASSVGGRSYEQYF.

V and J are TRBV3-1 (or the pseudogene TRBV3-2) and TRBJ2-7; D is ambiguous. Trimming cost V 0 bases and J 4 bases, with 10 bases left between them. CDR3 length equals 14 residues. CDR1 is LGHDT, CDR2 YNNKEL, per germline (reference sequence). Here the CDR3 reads CASSQDTAAYEQYF. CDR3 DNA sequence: TGTGCCAGCAGCCAAGACACAGCCGCGTACGAGCAGTACTTC.

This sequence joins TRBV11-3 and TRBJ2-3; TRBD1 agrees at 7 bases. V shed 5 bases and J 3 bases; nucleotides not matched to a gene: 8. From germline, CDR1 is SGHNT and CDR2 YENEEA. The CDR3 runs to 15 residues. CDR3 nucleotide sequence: TGTGCCAGCAGCCCACGACAGGGTTTAACAGATACGCAGTATTTT. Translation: CASSPRQGLTDTQYF.

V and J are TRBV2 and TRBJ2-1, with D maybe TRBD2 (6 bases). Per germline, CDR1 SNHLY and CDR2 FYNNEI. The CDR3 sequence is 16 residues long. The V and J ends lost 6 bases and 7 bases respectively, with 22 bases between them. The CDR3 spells CASRRLGQGGWNEQFF. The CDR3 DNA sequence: TGTGCCAGCAGGCGCTTGGGGCAGGGAGGTTGGAATGAGCAGTTCTTC.

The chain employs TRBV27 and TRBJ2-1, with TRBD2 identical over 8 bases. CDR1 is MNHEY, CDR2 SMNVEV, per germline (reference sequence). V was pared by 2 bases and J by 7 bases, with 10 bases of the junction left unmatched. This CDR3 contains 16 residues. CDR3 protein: CASSLKDGSGVNEQFF. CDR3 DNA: TGTGCCAGCAGTTTAAAGGACGGTAGCGGGGTGAATGAGCAGTTCTTC.

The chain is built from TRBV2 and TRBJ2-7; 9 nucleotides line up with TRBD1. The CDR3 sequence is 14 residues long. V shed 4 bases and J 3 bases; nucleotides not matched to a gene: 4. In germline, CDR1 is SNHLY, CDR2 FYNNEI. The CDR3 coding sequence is TGTGCCAGCAGTGGGGGACAGGGCCGCTACGAGCAGTACGTC. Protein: CASSGGQGRYEQYV.

Here the CDR3 DNA reads TGTGCCAGCAAAACGGCGGGACTGATAAATGAAAAACTGTTTTTT. This codes for CASKTAGLINEKLFF. The V call is TRBV2, the J call TRBJ1-4; tentative D call: TRBD1 (5 bases). This CDR3 is 15 amino acids long. Trimming took off 7 bases at V and 5 bases at J, with 17 bases between the two ends. The germline gives CDR1 SNHLY, CDR2 FYNNEI.

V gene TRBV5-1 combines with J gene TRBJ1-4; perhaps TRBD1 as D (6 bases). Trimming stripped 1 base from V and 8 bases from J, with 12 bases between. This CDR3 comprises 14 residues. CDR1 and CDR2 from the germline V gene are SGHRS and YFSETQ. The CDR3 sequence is CASSLTQGPEKLFF. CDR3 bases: TGCGCCAGCAGCTTGACACAGGGTCCAGAAAAACTGTTTTTT.

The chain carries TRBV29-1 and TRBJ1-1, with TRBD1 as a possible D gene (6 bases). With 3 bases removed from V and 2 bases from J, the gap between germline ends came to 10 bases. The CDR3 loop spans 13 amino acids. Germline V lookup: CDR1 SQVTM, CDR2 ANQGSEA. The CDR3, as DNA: TGCAGCGTTGACGGACAGTTAAACACTGAAGCTTTCTTT. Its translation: CSVDGQLNTEAFF.

CDR3 sequence (DNA): TGTGCCAGCAGTGAAATTGCGGTCTCCTACAATGAGCAGTTCTTC. This encodes CASSEIAVSYNEQFF. This chain connects TRBV2 to TRBJ2-1; D gene uncertain. The CDR3 is 15 residues long. Trimming removed 2 bases at V and 0 bases at J, with 8 bases between. The V gene's germline CDR1 is SNHLY and CDR2 FYNNEI.

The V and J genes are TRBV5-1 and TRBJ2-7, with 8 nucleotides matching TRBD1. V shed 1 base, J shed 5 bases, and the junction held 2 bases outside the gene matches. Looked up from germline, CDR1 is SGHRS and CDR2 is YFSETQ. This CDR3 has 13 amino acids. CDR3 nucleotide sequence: TGCGCCAGCAGCTTGCAACAGGGGGACGAGCAGTACTTC. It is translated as CASSLQQGDEQYF.

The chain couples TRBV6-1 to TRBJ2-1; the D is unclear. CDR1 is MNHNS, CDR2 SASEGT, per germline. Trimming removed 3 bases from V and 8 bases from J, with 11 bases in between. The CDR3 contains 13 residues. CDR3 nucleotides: TGTGCCAGCAGTGATCCTTCCACATATGAGCAGTTCTTC. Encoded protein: CASSDPSTYEQFF.

CDR3 in amino acids: CASSISNEQFF. CDR3 bases: TGTGCCAGCAGCATTAGTAATGAGCAGTTCTTC. The V gene is TRBV9, the J gene TRBJ2-1; D is unclear. The V gene's germline CDR1 is SGDLS and CDR2 YYNGEE. This CDR3 spans 11 amino acids. Between the trimmed V and J ends, which lost 4 bases and 7 bases, there was a span of 6 bases.

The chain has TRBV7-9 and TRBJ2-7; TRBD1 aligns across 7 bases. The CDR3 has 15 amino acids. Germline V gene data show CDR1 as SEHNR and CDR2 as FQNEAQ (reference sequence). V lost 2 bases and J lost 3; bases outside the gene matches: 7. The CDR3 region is CASSLWRGQDYEQYF. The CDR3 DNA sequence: TGTGCCAGCAGCTTATGGAGAGGACAGGACTACGAGCAGTACTTC.

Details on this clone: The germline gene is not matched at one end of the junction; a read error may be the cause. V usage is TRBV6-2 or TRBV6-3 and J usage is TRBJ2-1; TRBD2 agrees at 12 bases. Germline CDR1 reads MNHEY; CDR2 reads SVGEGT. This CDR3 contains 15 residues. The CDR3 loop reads CASTYPSGGAYEQFF. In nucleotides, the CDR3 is TGTGCCAGCACTTACCCTAGCGGGGGGGCATATGAGCAGTTCTTC.

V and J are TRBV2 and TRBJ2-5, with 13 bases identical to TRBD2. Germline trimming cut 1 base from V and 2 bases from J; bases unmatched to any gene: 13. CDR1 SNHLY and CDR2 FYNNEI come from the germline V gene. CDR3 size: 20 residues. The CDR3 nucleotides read TGTGCCAGCAGTGAAGTTGGAGGACTAGCGGGAGAGGTGGGGCAAGAGACCCAGTACTTC. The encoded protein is CASSEVGGLAGEVGQETQYF.

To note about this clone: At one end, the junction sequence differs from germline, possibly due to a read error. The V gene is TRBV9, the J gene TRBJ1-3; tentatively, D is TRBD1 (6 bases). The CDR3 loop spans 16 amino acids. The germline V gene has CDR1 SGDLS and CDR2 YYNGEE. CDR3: CASSTSQGSSENTIYF. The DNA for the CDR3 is TGTGCCAGCAGCACCAGTCAGGGGAGCTCTGAAAACACCATATATTTT. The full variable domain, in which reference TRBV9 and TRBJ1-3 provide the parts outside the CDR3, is DSGVTQTPKHLITATGQRVTLRCSPRSGDLSVYWYQQSLDQGLQFLIQYYNGEERAKGNILERFSAQQFPDLHSELNLSSLELGDSALYFCASSTSQGSSENTIYFGEGSWLTVV.

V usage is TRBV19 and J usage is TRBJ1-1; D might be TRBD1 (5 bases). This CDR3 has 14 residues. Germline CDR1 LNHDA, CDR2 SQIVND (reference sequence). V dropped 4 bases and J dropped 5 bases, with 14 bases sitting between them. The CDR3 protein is CASSKRGRQTEAFF. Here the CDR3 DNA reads TGTGCCAGTAGTAAGCGGGGGAGACAGACTGAAGCTTTCTTT.

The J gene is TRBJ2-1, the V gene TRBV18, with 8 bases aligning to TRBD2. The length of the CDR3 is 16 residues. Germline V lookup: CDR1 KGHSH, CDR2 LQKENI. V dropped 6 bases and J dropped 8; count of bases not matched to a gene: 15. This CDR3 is CASSPFRTSTWDEQFF. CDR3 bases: TGTGCCAGCTCCCCCTTCAGGACTAGCACGTGGGATGAGCAGTTCTTC.

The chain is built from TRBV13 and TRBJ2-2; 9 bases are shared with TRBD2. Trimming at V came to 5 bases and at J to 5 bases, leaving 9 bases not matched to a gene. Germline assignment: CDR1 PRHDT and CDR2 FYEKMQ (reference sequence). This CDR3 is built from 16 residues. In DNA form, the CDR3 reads TGTGCCAGCAGCCCCGGAGCGGGGGGCCGGACCGGGGAGCTGTTTTTT. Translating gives CASSPGAGGRTGELFF.